These T cell receptor beta chains were read from a single sample in a study of blood T cell repertoires in COVID-19. Sequencing used immunoSEQ multiplex PCR; TCRdb keeps in-frame clones, though not all of them. The sample has some 110,000 clones, roughly 82% seen once; the top ten hold over 20%. Sequenced sample: peripheral blood. The source is a man aged 55-75 years with acute or convalescent COVID-19. Each CDR3 is given with its conserved first and last residue. The D gene is left open where the match is weak. Clone size appears in some rows only: once, few, many, or a class for an expanded clone.

v_call	d_call	clone_size	j_call	cdr3_nt	cdr3_aa
TRBV5-1	NA	few	TRBJ2-5	TGCGCCAGCAGCTGGGGTCGGAGGGACCAAGAGACCCAGTACTTC	CASSWGRRDQETQYF
TRBV19	NA	NA	TRBJ2-2	TGTGCCAGTAGTCTCCAGACTCCGACCGGGGAGCTGTTTTTT	CASSLQTPTGELFF
TRBV4-1	NA	NA	TRBJ1-2	TGCGCCAGCAGCTTACCGACGAGGAGGGCCTATGGCTACACCTTC	CASSLPTRRAYGYTF
TRBV24-1	NA	NA	TRBJ1-5	TGTGCCACCAGTGATAGGGGTTCTCAGCCCCAGCATTTT	CATSDRGSQPQHF
TRBV6-6	NA	once	TRBJ1-1	TGTGCCAGCAGTCCCGCTGAAGCTTTCTTT	CASSPAEAFF
TRBV7-9	NA	few	TRBJ2-3	TGTGCCAGCAGCCCTGACACTCCAGATACGCAGTATTTT	CASSPDTPDTQYF
TRBV10-2	TRBD1	NA	TRBJ1-3	TGCGCCAGCAGTGACCCCGGACAGGCCTCTGGAAACACCATATATTTT	CASSDPGQASGNTIYF
TRBV18	TRBD1	NA	TRBJ1-1	TGTGCCAGCTCACCACGGGCAGACAGGGGGGACACTGAAGCTTTCTTT	CASSPRADRGDTEAFF
TRBV28	TRBD1	NA	TRBJ1-1	TGTGCCAGCCGCCCCCCGGACATCAGGGGGCAACAAGCTTTCTTT	CASRPPDIRGQQAFF
TRBV10-3	TRBD1	NA	TRBJ1-2	TGTGCCATCAGCCCAACCGGGACAGCGTCGAGCGGCTACACCTTC	CAISPTGTASSGYTF
TRBV4-3	TRBD1	NA	TRBJ1-6	TGCGCCAGCAGCGACGGGACAGGGATTTACTCACCCCTCCACTTT	CASSDGTGIYSPLHF
TRBV19	TRBD1	few	TRBJ1-2	TGTGCCAGTAGTACCTTCCGGGACAGCTATGGCTACACCTTC	CASSTFRDSYGYTF
TRBV7-8	NA	NA	TRBJ1-1	TGTGCCAGCAGCTTAGTCCGAGCCTCGGGCACTGAAGCTTTCTTT	CASSLVRASGTEAFF
TRBV28	NA	few	TRBJ2-7	TGTGCCAGCAGTAGGGGGGACAGCGCATCGCAGTACTTC	CASSRGDSASQYF
TRBV28	TRBD1	NA	TRBJ2-7	TGTGCCAGCAGTTTATGGGGGACAGGGTCCTACGAGCAGTACTTC	CASSLWGTGSYEQYF
TRBV7-9	NA	NA	TRBJ1-3	TGTGCCAGCAGCTTCCTTCCAGTTCGCTCTGGAAACACCATATATTTT	CASSFLPVRSGNTIYF
TRBV19	NA	NA	TRBJ1-4	TGTGCCAGTAGTCGACAGCCAGCACGTGAAAAACTGTTTTTT	CASSRQPAREKLFF
TRBV5-1	NA	NA	TRBJ1-1	TGCGCCAGCAGCTTGGACACGCCGGGAACTGAAGCTTTCTTT	CASSLDTPGTEAFF
TRBV20-1	TRBD2	NA	TRBJ2-5	TGCAGTGCTAGTGTGGGGACTAGCGAACACCAAGAGACCCAGTACTTC	CSASVGTSEHQETQYF
TRBV7-8	TRBD1	NA	TRBJ2-7	TGTGCCAGCAGCTTAGCGAGCAGGGGGCCATACGAGCAGTACTTC	CASSLASRGPYEQYF
TRBV5-6	NA	once	TRBJ1-5	TGTGCCAGCAGCTTAGGCGCCGCACTAGGTAGCAATCAGCCCCAGCATTTT	CASSLGAALGSNQPQHF
TRBV12-3/TRBV12-4	NA	NA	TRBJ2-2	TGTGCCAGCAGTTTTAGCGGCACCGGGGAGCTGTTTTTT	CASSFSGTGELFF
TRBV6-5	NA	once	TRBJ1-2	TGTGCCAGCAGTTACTCGAGTAGCAGGGGCTATGGCTACACCTTC	CASSYSSSRGYGYTF
TRBV5-1	NA	NA	TRBJ2-6	TGCGCCAGCGGCGGGTATAGCTCTGGGGCCAACGTCCTGACTTTC	CASGGYSSGANVLTF
TRBV29-1	TRBD2	NA	TRBJ2-5	TGCAGCGTATTGGGTAGCGGGAGGCGAGAGACCCAGTACTTC	CSVLGSGRRETQYF
TRBV3-1/TRBV3-2	NA	NA	TRBJ2-7	TGTGCCAGCAGCCAAGGCAGGGTCGGGGAGCAGTACTTC	CASSQGRVGEQYF
TRBV27	TRBD1	NA	TRBJ2-5	TGTGCCAGCAGAAGGACAGGGGGCGCCGGGGTGGGGTTGACCCAGTACTTC	CASRRTGGAGVGLTQYF
TRBV11-2	TRBD2	NA	TRBJ2-3	TGTGCCAGCAGCTGGACTAGACGCACAGATACGCAGTATTTT	CASSWTRRTDTQYF
TRBV19	TRBD1	few	TRBJ1-3	TGTGCCAGTAGTCTTACAGGGGGCAGATACGAAAACACCATATATTTT	CASSLTGGRYENTIYF
TRBV12-1	NA	NA	TRBJ2-1	TGTGCCAGCAGCTTTGTTAACCTGCGGGAGGAATCCTACAATGAGCAGTTCTTC	CASSFVNLREESYNEQFF
TRBV2	TRBD1	once	TRBJ1-1	TGTGTCCAAGGGGGCTCAACCTTTGAAGCTTTCTTT	CVQGGSTFEAFF
TRBV2	TRBD1	NA	TRBJ2-5	TGTGCCAGCAGTCGTGGGACAGGGGATGGGGAGACCCAGTACTTC	CASSRGTGDGETQYF
TRBV30	NA	once	TRBJ2-3	TGTGCCTGGAAGGCGCCGCCAACCCAGATACGCGGTTATCCGCAGTATTTT	CAWKAPPTQIRGYPQYF